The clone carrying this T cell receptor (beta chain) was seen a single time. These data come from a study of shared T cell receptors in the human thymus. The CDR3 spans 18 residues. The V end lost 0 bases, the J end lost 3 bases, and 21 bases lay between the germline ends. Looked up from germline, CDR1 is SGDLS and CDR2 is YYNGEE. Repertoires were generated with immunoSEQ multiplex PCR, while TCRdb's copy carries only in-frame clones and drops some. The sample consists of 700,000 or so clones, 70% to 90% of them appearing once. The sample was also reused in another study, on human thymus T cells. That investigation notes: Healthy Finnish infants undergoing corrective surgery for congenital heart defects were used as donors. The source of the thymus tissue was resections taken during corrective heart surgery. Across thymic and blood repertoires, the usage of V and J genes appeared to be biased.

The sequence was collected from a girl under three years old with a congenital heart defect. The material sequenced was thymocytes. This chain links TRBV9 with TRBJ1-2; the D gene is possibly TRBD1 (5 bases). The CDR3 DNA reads TGTGCCAGCAGCGTAGGAAAACGCGGGATAGGGGACGACTATGGCTACACCTTC. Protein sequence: CASSVGKRGIGDDYGYTF.